This T cell receptor beta chain was found in a study of T-cell reconstitution after alpha-beta-depleted transplantation in children. Study-wide points: Several hundred expanded graft clones reportedly were the source of alpha-beta T cells about two months after transplant.

The table lists this clonotype with many counts. The antigen remains unidentified. The germline V gene has CDR1 KGHSH and CDR2 LQKENI. With V trimmed by 3 bases and J by 0 bases, 4 bases remained unmatched. The CDR3 runs to 16 residues. Unique molecular identifiers were incorporated during preparation of the TCRbeta library. TCRdb itself ran the PCR reads through MiXCR, one entry per CDR3 protein. The sample comprises about 260,000 distinct CDR3 sequences, roughly 7.7% of which are singletons, and almost 6.5% rests with the top ten. This clonotype was obtained from a male patient under 18 who had a stem cell transplant for acute lymphoblastic leukemia, so the T cells may come from the graft donor. The sample was PBMCs, mostly from graft donor cells, taken 180 days after TCRalphabeta/CD19-depleted stem cell transplant. V and J are TRBV18 and TRBJ2-7, with 11 bases that match TRBD2. The CDR3 DNA reads as TGTGCCAGCTCACCTATAGCGGGAGGGCTCTCCTACGAGCAGTACTTC. This translates into CASSPIAGGLSYEQYF.